One and the same sample provided the 24 T cell receptor beta chains below, sequenced in a study of blood T cell repertoires in COVID-19. The method was immunoSEQ multiplex PCR; TCRdb's version includes in-frame clones alone and lacks a portion of them. The sample comprises 200,000 or so clones, approximately 84% of which are singletons, and 4.4% rests with the top ten. Sequenced sample: peripheral blood. The receptors shown here come from a man between 45 and 60 years old with acute or convalescent COVID-19.

This chain connects TRBV30 to TRBJ1-1; D ambiguous. V was clipped by 1 base and J by 5 bases, with 14 bases between them. CDR1 and CDR2 (germline): GTSNPN, SVGIG (reference sequence). The CDR3 runs to 14 residues. DNA of the CDR3: TGTGCCTGGAGTGCCTCGAGGGCATGGACTGAAGCTTTCTTT. It translates to CAWSASRAWTEAFF.

With regard to this clone: This sample includes further DNA sequences coding for the same CDR3. V and J are TRBV6-5 and TRBJ2-1; TRBD1 matches at 9 bases. CDR1 is MNHEY and CDR2 is SVGAGI in the germline V gene. The CDR3 length is 15 residues. The trim removed 5 bases at V and 0 bases at J, leaving 2 bases unmatched. For the CDR3, the DNA is TGTGCCAGCAGTCGGACAGGGGACTCCTACAATGAGCAGTTCTTC. Translating gives CASSRTGDSYNEQFF.

V usage is TRBV25-1 and J usage is TRBJ1-5, with 7 bases that match TRBD1. The germline CDR1 and CDR2 sequences are MGHDK and SYGVNS. J gave up 2 bases and V 7 bases, and 14 bases lay outside the gene matches. The CDR3 length is 17 residues. The CDR3 region has the DNA TGTGCCAGCACCCGGGGGCCCACAGGGGTTGGCAATCAGCCCCAGCATTTT. Translating it yields CASTRGPTGVGNQPQHF.

V is TRBV5-6 and J is TRBJ1-1; TRBD1 matches 8 bases. The CDR3 runs to 14 residues. In germline, CDR1 is SGHDT, CDR2 YYEEEE. Unmatched junction bases numbered 8, after V lost 6 bases and J lost 4 bases. The chain's CDR3 is CASTPQGVRTEAFF. The DNA of the CDR3 is TGTGCCAGCACGCCACAGGGGGTACGCACTGAAGCTTTCTTT.

The CDR3, as DNA: TGTGCCAGCAGCCTCGGAAGACAAAACTATGGCTACACCTTC. Encoded protein: CASSLGRQNYGYTF. The rearrangement uses TRBV7-9 and TRBJ1-2, with no clear D. CDR1 is SEHNR and CDR2 is FQNEAQ in the germline V gene (reference sequence). The CDR3 is made up of 14 amino acids. V gave up 5 bases and J gave up 2 bases, with 12 bases separating them.

J is TRBJ1-2 and V is TRBV6-5; 7 bases map to TRBD1. CDR3 length equals 14 residues. Per germline, CDR1 MNHEY and CDR2 SVGAGI. With V trimmed by 6 bases and J by 2 bases, 6 bases remained unmatched. CDR3 coding DNA: TGTGCCAGCAGCCGGACAGGAGCAAACTATGGCTACACCTTC. It translates to CASSRTGANYGYTF.

V usage is TRBV4-2 and J usage is TRBJ1-1, with TRBD1 identical over 10 bases. Per the germline V gene, CDR1 is LGHNA and CDR2 is YNFKEQ. Trimming removed 4 bases from V and 3 bases from J; junction bases left unmatched: 11. The CDR3 totals 17 residues. The CDR3 protein is CASSLPGQGLAYTEAFF. CDR3 nucleotides: TGTGCCAGCAGCCTGCCGGGACAGGGGCTGGCGTACACTGAAGCTTTCTTT.

This chain connects TRBV6-5 to TRBJ1-2; no firm D call. Trimming removed 2 bases at V and 2 bases at J, with 9 bases between. CDR1 is MNHEY, CDR2 SVGAGI, per germline. This CDR3 has 14 amino acids. In nucleotides, the CDR3 is TGTGCCAGCAGTTACAGGGAGGAGAACTATGGCTACACCTTC. Translated, it gives CASSYREENYGYTF.

The rearrangement joins TRBV2 to TRBJ2-1; TRBD2 matches 8 bases. Per germline, CDR1 SNHLY and CDR2 FYNNEI. The trim removed 1 base at V and 5 bases at J, leaving 4 bases unmatched. The CDR3 runs 15 residues. CDR3 nucleotide sequence: TGTGCCAGCAGTGAAGTCCAGCGGGGGAACAATGAGCAGTTCTTC. Protein product: CASSEVQRGNNEQFF.

The V and J genes are TRBV27 and TRBJ1-1; D uncertain. The CDR3 is made up of 14 amino acids. With 5 bases removed from V and 1 base from J, the gap between germline ends came to 11 bases. Germline lookup yields CDR1 MNHEY and CDR2 SMNVEV (reference sequence). DNA of the CDR3: TGTGCCAGCAGTCCCTACCTCGGGAACACTGAAGCTTTCTTT. Amino acids: CASSPYLGNTEAFF.

The rearrangement joins TRBV11-2 to TRBJ2-3; D perhaps matches TRBD2 (6 bases). The CDR3 length is 16 residues. The V and J ends lost 2 bases and 2 bases respectively, with 14 bases between them. Germline assignment: CDR1 SGHAT and CDR2 FQNNGV. CDR3 residues: CASSLSRGWLTDTQYF. DNA of the CDR3: TGTGCCAGCAGCTTATCGCGGGGCTGGCTCACAGATACGCAGTATTTT. Using reference TRBV11-2 and TRBJ2-3 for the parts outside the CDR3, the full variable domain is EAGVAQSPRYKIIEKRQSVAFWCNPISGHATLYWYQQILGQGPKLLIQFQNNGVVDDSQLPKDRFSAERLKGVDSTLKIQPAKLEDSAVYLCASSLSRGWLTDTQYFGPGTRLTVL.

The chain links TRBV19 to TRBJ1-1; 8 nucleotides match TRBD1. V was pared by 5 bases and J by 2 bases, with 4 bases of the junction left unmatched. Germline loops: CDR1 LNHDA, CDR2 SQIVND (reference sequence). The CDR3 has 14 amino acids. CDR3 in DNA: TGTGCCAGTAGTGCCGGGACAGGCAACACTGAAGCTTTCTTT. This translates into CASSAGTGNTEAFF.

This rearrangement joins TRBV30 to TRBJ1-5; 7 bases are shared with TRBD1. The CDR3 has 15 amino acids. V lost 2 bases, J lost 4 bases, and 8 bases stayed unmatched. Germline V CDR1 and CDR2: GTSNPN, SVGIG (reference sequence). The DNA for the CDR3 is TGTGCCTGGAGTTCACAGGGGTTGGAAAATCAGCCCCAGCATTTT. Translating it yields CAWSSQGLENQPQHF.

This clone was seen a few times. The V gene is TRBV6-6, the J gene TRBJ1-3; D gene unclear. CDR1 and CDR2 from the germline V gene are MNHNY and SVGAGI (reference sequence). CDR3 length equals 16 residues. The V end lost 4 bases, the J end lost 0 bases, and 13 bases lay between the germline ends. The CDR3, as DNA: TGTGCCAGCAGTTCGCTAACACAGTACTCTGGAAACACCATATATTTT. Translation: CASSSLTQYSGNTIYF.

J is TRBJ1-5 and V is TRBV19, with 9 bases matching TRBD1. Germline CDR1 and CDR2: LNHDA and SQIVND (reference sequence). There are 19 residues in the CDR3. Germline trimming cut 0 bases from V and 7 bases from J; bases unmatched to any gene: 16. CDR3 in amino acids: CASSIDPGTGGTTRQPQHF. The DNA of the CDR3 is TGTGCCAGTAGTATAGACCCGGGTACAGGGGGCACTACTAGGCAGCCCCAGCATTTT.

The rearrangement links TRBV7-2 to TRBJ2-1, with a weak D call TRBD2 (6 bases). The germline V gene has CDR1 SGHTA and CDR2 FQGNSA. This CDR3 is 16 amino acids long. V was clipped by 0 bases and J by 3 bases, with 12 bases between them. Here the CDR3 DNA reads TGTGCCAGCAGCTTAGCGGGCCTAGCGAACTACAATGAGCAGTTCTTC. This translates into CASSLAGLANYNEQFF.

CDR3 loop: CASSEIQGPLGGYTF. In nucleotides, the CDR3 is TGCGCCAGCAGTGAGATACAGGGTCCCCTTGGTGGCTACACCTTC. The rearrangement links TRBV10-1 to TRBJ1-2; the D gene is possibly TRBD1 (6 bases). CDR3 length equals 15 residues. With 2 bases removed from V and 7 bases from J, the gap between germline ends came to 17 bases. Per germline, CDR1 WNHNN and CDR2 SYGVQD (reference sequence).

The chain employs TRBV10-3 and TRBJ2-1, with 9 bases that match TRBD1. This CDR3 spans 17 amino acids. V lost 5 bases, J lost 0 bases, and 8 bases stayed unmatched. Germline-derived CDR1 and CDR2 are ENHRY and SYGVKD. CDR3 amino acids: CAISPRQGQGSYNEQFF. DNA of the CDR3: TGTGCCATCAGTCCGAGACAGGGACAGGGCTCCTACAATGAGCAGTTCTTC.

V and J are TRBV6-5 and TRBJ2-2; tentatively, D is TRBD1 (5 bases). Germline loops: CDR1 MNHEY, CDR2 SVGAGI. Trimming took off 5 bases at V and 8 bases at J, with 15 bases between the two ends. The CDR3 totals 14 residues. The DNA for the CDR3 is TGTGCCAGCAGTAGATCCCGTGGGGCGGGGGAGCTGTTTTTT. Protein: CASSRSRGAGELFF.

The V call is TRBV24-1, the J call TRBJ2-2; 8 nucleotides match TRBD2. The CDR3 is 17 amino acids. V lost 5 bases, J lost 1 base, and 8 bases stayed unmatched. Germline values: CDR1 KGHDR, CDR2 SFDVKD. CDR3 sequence: CATSGAGAGVNTGELFF. In DNA, the CDR3 is TGTGCCACCAGTGGGGCCGGAGCGGGGGTGAACACCGGGGAGCTGTTTTTT.

The sample holds one count of this clone. The V and J genes are TRBV2 and TRBJ1-2; D not certain. CDR3 length equals 16 residues. Per the germline V gene, CDR1 is SNHLY and CDR2 is FYNNEI. With 2 bases removed from V and 0 bases from J, the gap between germline ends came to 13 bases. The CDR3 is CASSESGNSANYGYTF. In DNA, the CDR3 is TGTGCCAGCAGTGAATCGGGGAACTCAGCTAACTATGGCTACACCTTC.

The chain combines TRBV6-2 or TRBV6-3 with TRBJ1-2, with 10 bases identical to TRBD1. CDR1 is MNHEY, CDR2 SVGEGT, per germline. The CDR3 length is 15 residues. V was clipped by 4 bases and J by 2 bases; unmatched bases: 4. Written as DNA, the CDR3 is TGTGCCAGCAGTTCCCCGGGACAGGGGAACTATGGCTACACCTTC. It encodes CASSSPGQGNYGYTF.

J is TRBJ1-6 and V is TRBV19, with D possibly being TRBD1 (6 bases). The CDR3 has 16 amino acids. The germline gives CDR1 LNHDA, CDR2 SQIVND (reference sequence). The V gene lost 4 bases and the J gene lost 1 base, with 11 bases spanning the gap. CDR3 coding DNA: TGTGCCAGTAGTAGGGGGGGCCCTTCCTATAATTCACCCCTCCACTTT. This codes for CASSRGGPSYNSPLHF.

This chain joins TRBV2 and TRBJ1-5, with a weak D call TRBD1 (5 bases). The CDR3 has 17 residues. The germline gives CDR1 SNHLY, CDR2 FYNNEI. The V end lost 4 bases, the J end lost 0 bases, and 16 bases lay between the germline ends. The DNA of the CDR3 is TGTGCCAGCAGTGGGAAGTCGGGGGAAAATAGCAATCAGCCCCAGCATTTT. Encoded protein: CASSGKSGENSNQPQHF.